Presented here are 10 T cell receptor beta chains from one specimen sequenced in a study of T cell responses to AZD1222 COVID-19 vaccine. Assay used: immunoSEQ multiplex PCR; TCRdb lists only in-frame clones, some missing. The sample includes approximately 97,000 clones, 86% of them seen just once. Sample: peripheral blood, taken on day 0 of AZD1222 vaccination. The receptors here all came from an adult in good health.

A few counts support this clone. The chain uses TRBV7-8 and TRBJ1-5; 8 bases fit TRBD1. The CDR3 extends over 16 amino acids. Germline V CDR1 and CDR2: SGHVS, FQNEAQ. Trimming took 5 bases from V and 0 from J; bases not matched to a gene: 6. This CDR3 reads CASSPRTGNSNQPQHF. The CDR3 nucleotides read TGTGCCAGCAGCCCACGGACAGGGAATAGCAATCAGCCCCAGCATTTT. Full variable domain (remainder filled in from reference TRBV7-8 and TRBJ1-5): GAGVSQSPRYKVAKRGQDVALRCDPISGHVSLFWYQQALGQGPEFLTYFQNEAQLDKSGLPSDRFFAERPEGSVSTLKIQRTQQEDSAVYLCASSPRTGNSNQPQHFGDGTRLSIL.

The chain's CDR3 is CASIITGSGRGNQPQHF. DNA for the CDR3: TGTGCCAGCATCATTACGGGTTCAGGCCGGGGAAATCAGCCCCAGCATTTT. This chain joins TRBV7-3 and TRBJ1-5; D gene unclear. The CDR3 loop spans 17 amino acids. CDR1 and CDR2 from the germline V gene are SGHTA and FQGTGA. V gave up 7 bases and J gave up 4 bases, with 23 bases separating them.

DNA of the CDR3: TGTGCCAGCTCACCTATGAGGACGTCGGCAACTAATGAAAAACTGTTTTTT. Amino acid sequence: CASSPMRTSATNEKLFF. The chain is built from TRBV18 and TRBJ1-4, with unresolved D. CDR1 is KGHSH and CDR2 is LQKENI in the germline V gene. The V end was cut by 3 bases, the J end by 0 bases, with 14 bases between. This CDR3 has 17 residues.

The V call is TRBV5-3, the J call TRBJ2-5; D call uncertain. TRBV5-3 is placed among ORFs of uncertain function. Trimming took 3 bases from V and 2 from J, leaving 20 bases between them. The CDR3 consists of 17 residues. CDR3 DNA sequence: TGTGCCAGAAGCTCCTATTACCCTTTGTGTGGACAAGAGACCCAGTACTTC. Translated: CARSSYYPLCGQETQYF.

The rearrangement joins TRBV7-2 to TRBJ2-3; a possible D gene is TRBD2 (6 bases). The CDR3 is 15 residues long. The germline V and J ends were trimmed by 3 bases and 3 bases, with 13 bases remaining between them. Germline lookup yields CDR1 SGHTA and CDR2 FQGNSA. The CDR3 DNA is TGTGCCAGCAGCTTTGACCGGGGGTCGACAGATACGCAGTATTTT. It encodes CASSFDRGSTDTQYF.

This clone was detected only a few times. The chain is built from TRBV2 and TRBJ1-6; tentative D call: TRBD1 (6 bases). The CDR3 extends over 13 amino acids. The V end was cut by 2 bases, the J end by 10 bases, with 9 bases between. Germline loops: CDR1 SNHLY, CDR2 FYNNEI. Here the CDR3 reads CASSEPGGSPLHF. The CDR3 DNA sequence: TGTGCCAGCAGTGAACCGGGGGGCTCACCCCTCCACTTT.

The V gene is TRBV29-1, the J gene TRBJ1-2, with 9 bases matching TRBD1. This CDR3 is built from 13 residues. The J segment lost 5 bases and the V segment lost 6 bases, leaving 7 bases of the junction unmatched. Germline V gene data show CDR1 as SQVTM and CDR2 as ANQGSEA. The CDR3 reads CSVPGQGPYGYTF. The CDR3 nucleotides read TGCAGCGTCCCAGGACAGGGGCCTTATGGCTACACCTTC.

The chain joins TRBV5-1 to TRBJ1-1, with a weak D call TRBD1 (5 bases). V lost 0 bases and J lost 4, with 10 bases in between. In germline, CDR1 is SGHRS, CDR2 YFSETQ. There are 14 residues in the CDR3. The CDR3 loop reads CASSLAAGTTEAFF. CDR3 in DNA: TGCGCCAGCAGCTTGGCAGCAGGGACCACTGAAGCTTTCTTT. Using reference TRBV5-1 and TRBJ1-1 for the parts outside the CDR3, the full variable domain is KAGVTQTPRYLIKTRGQQVTLSCSPISGHRSVSWYQQTPGQGLQFLFEYFSETQRNKGNFPGRFSGRQFSNSRSEMNVSTLELGDSALYLCASSLAAGTTEAFFGQGTRLTVV.

The chain employs TRBV6-4 and TRBJ1-6; D is perhaps TRBD1 (5 bases). Germline loops: CDR1 MRHNA, CDR2 SNTAGT. The CDR3 totals 17 residues. The V end was cut by 8 bases, the J end by 2 bases, with 19 bases between. The CDR3 region has the DNA TGTGCCAGCGTAGAAGGACATCGGGAAACCTATAATTCACCCCTCCACTTT. It translates to CASVEGHRETYNSPLHF.

V usage is TRBV9 and J usage is TRBJ2-5; D is undetermined. The V gene's germline CDR1 is SGDLS and CDR2 YYNGEE. The CDR3 covers 15 residues. V lost 0 bases to trimming and J lost 5 bases, with 14 bases between them. CDR3 coding DNA: TGTGCCAGCAGCGTAGATCAGAATCCCTGGGAGACCCAGTACTTC. Translation: CASSVDQNPWETQYF.